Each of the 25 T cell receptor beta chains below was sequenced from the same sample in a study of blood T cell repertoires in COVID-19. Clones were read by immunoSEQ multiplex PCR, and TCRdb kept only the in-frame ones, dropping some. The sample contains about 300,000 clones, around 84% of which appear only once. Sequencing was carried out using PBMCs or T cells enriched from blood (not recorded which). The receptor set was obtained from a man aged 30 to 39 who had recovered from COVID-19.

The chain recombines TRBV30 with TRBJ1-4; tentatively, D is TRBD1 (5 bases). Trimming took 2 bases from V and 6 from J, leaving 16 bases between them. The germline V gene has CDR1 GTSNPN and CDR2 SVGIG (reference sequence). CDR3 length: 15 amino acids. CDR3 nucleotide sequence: TGTGCCTGGAGTAGACCAGGGAAACGACATGAAAAACTGTTTTTT. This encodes CAWSRPGKRHEKLFF.

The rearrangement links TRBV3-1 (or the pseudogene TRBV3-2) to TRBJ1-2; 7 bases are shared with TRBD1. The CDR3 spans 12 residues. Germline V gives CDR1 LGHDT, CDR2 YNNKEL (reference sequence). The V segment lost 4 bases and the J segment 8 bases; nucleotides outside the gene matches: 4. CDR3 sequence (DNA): TGTGCCAGCAGCCCGGGGACAGCCGGCTACACCTTC. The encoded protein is CASSPGTAGYTF.

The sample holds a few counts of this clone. DNA of the CDR3: TGTGCCAGCAGCGTAACAGGGGTTACCGGGGAGCTGTTTTTT. Its translation: CASSVTGVTGELFF. This rearrangement joins TRBV13 to TRBJ2-2; 7 bases are shared with TRBD1. Germline lookup yields CDR1 PRHDT and CDR2 FYEKMQ (reference sequence). J lost 5 bases, V lost 5 bases, and 5 bases had no gene match. The CDR3 is 14 residues long.

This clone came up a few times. The CDR3 DNA follows: TGTGCCAGCAGTGGGGGACTAGCGAGTTTTGATACGCAGTATTTT. Amino acid sequence: CASSGGLASFDTQYF. The chain couples TRBV27 to TRBJ2-3; 10 positions agree with TRBD2. Germline-derived CDR1 and CDR2 are MNHEY and SMNVEV (reference sequence). The CDR3 consists of 15 residues. After removal of 5 bases from V and 6 bases from J, the junction contained 8 bases not matched to a gene.

CDR3 sequence reads: CASSLKAVETQYF. The DNA of the CDR3 is TGTGCCAGCAGCCTCAAAGCCGTAGAGACCCAGTACTTC. The V gene is TRBV14, the J gene TRBJ2-5; D unresolved. The CDR3 loop spans 13 amino acids. V dropped 4 bases and J dropped 4 bases, with 10 bases sitting between them. Germline V gene data show CDR1 as SGHDN and CDR2 as FVKESK.

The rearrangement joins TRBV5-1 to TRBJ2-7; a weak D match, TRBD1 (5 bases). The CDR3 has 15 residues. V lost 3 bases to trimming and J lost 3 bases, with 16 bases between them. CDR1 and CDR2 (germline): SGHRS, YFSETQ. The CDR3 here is CASSSSSQGDYEQYF. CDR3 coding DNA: TGCGCCAGCAGCTCTTCCAGTCAAGGGGACTACGAGCAGTACTTC.

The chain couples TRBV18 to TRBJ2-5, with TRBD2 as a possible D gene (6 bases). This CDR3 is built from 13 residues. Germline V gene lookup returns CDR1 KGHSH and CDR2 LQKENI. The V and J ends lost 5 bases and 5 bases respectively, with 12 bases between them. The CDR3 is CASSSRLDETQYF. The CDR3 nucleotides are TGTGCCAGCTCATCCCGACTAGACGAGACCCAGTACTTC.

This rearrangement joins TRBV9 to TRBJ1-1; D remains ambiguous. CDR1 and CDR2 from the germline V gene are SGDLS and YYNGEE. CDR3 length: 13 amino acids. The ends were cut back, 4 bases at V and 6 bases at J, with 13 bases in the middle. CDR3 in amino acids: CASSLTDGAEAFF. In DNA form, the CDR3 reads TGTGCCAGCAGCCTGACCGACGGGGCTGAAGCTTTCTTT.

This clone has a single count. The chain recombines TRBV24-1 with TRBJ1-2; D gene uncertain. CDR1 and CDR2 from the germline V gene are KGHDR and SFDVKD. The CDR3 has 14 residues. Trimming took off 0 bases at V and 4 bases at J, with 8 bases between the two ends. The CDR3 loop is CATSDLNRSYGYTF. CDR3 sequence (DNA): TGTGCCACCAGTGATTTGAACAGAAGCTATGGCTACACCTTC.

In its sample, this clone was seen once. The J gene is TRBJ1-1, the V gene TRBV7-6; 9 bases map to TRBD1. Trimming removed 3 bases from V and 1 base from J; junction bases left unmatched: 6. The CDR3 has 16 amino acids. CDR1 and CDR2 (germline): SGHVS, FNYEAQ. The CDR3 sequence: CASSFPQGQGNTEAFF. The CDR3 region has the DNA TGTGCCAGCAGCTTCCCCCAGGGACAGGGGAACACTGAAGCTTTCTTT.

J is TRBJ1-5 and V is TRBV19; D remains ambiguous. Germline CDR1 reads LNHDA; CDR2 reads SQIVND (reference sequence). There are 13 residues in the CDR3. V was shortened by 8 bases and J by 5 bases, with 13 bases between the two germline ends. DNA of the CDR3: TGTGCCAGTGCACGACGGAGTGATCAGCCCCAGCATTTT. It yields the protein CASARRSDQPQHF.

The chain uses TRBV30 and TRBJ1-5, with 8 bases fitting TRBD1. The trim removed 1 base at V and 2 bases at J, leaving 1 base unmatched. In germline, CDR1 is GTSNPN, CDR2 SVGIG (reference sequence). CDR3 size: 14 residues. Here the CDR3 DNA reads TGTGCCTGGAGTGGGGGACAGGGCAATCAGCCCCAGCATTTT. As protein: CAWSGGQGNQPQHF.

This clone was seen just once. The CDR3 DNA follows: TGTGCCAGTAGGCTTAAGACGGAGAGGCCTAATTCACCCCTCCACTTT. Translation: CASRLKTERPNSPLHF. The rearrangement joins TRBV19 to TRBJ1-6; D gene uncertain. Germline V gene sequence: CDR1 LNHDA, CDR2 SQIVND (reference sequence). With 6 bases removed from V and 6 bases from J, the gap between germline ends came to 18 bases. The CDR3 totals 16 residues.

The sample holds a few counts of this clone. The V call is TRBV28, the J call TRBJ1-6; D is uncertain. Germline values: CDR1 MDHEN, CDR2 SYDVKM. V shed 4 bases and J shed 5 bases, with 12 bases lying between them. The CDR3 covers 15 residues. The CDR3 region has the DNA TGTGCCAGCAGTTCTATGGTCCTTGATAATTCACCCCTCCACTTT. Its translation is CASSSMVLDNSPLHF.

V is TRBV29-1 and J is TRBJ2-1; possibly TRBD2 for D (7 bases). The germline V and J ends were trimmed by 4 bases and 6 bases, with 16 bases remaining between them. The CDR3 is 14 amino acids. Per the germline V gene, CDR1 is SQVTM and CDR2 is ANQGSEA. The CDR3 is CSVGGGATGNEQFF. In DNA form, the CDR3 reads TGCAGCGTTGGGGGGGGCGCGACAGGCAATGAGCAGTTCTTC.

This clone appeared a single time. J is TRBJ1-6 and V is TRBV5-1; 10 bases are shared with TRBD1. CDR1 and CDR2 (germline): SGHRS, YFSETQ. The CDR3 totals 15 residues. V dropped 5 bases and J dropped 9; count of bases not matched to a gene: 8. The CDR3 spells CASRPTGGSGSPLHF. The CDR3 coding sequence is TGCGCCAGCAGACCGACAGGGGGCTCGGGTTCACCCCTCCACTTT. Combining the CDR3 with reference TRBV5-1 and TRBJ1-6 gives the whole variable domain KAGVTQTPRYLIKTRGQQVTLSCSPISGHRSVSWYQQTPGQGLQFLFEYFSETQRNKGNFPGRFSGRQFSNSRSEMNVSTLELGDSALYLCASRPTGGSGSPLHFGNGTRLTVT.

The CDR3 nucleotides are TGTGCCAGCAGCTTAGGTTTACTAGCGGGAGGGTTAGAGACCCAGTACTTC. Protein: CASSLGLLAGGLETQYF. This sequence joins TRBV7-2 and TRBJ2-5, with 13 bases lining up with TRBD2. V lost 1 base to trimming and J lost 4 bases; unmatched junction nucleotides: 6. Germline CDR1 SGHTA, CDR2 FQGNSA. The CDR3 extends over 17 amino acids.

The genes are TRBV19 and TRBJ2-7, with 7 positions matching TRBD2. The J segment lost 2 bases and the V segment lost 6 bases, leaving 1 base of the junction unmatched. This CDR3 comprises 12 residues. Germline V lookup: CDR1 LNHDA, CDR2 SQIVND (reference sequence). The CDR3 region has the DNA TGTGCCAGTAGGGGAGGGACCTACGAGCAGTACTTC. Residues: CASRGGTYEQYF. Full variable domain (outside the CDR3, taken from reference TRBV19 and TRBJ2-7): DGGITQSPKYLFRKEGQNVTLSCEQNLNHDAMYWYRQDPGQGLRLIYYSQIVNDFQKGDIAEGYSVSREKKESFPLTVTSAQKNPTAFYLCASRGGTYEQYFGPGTRLTVT.

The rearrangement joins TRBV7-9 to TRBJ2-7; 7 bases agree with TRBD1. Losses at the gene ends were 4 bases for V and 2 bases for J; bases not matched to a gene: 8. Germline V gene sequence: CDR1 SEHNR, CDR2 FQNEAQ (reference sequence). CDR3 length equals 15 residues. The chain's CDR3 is CASSSSGTDAYEQYF. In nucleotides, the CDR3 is TGTGCCAGCAGCTCCTCCGGGACAGACGCCTACGAGCAGTACTTC.

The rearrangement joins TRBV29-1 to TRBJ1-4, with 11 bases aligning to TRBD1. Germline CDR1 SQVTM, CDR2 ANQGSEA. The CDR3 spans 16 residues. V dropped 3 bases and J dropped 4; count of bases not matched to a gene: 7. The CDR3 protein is CSVDIPGQGGNEKLFF. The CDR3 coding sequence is TGCAGCGTTGACATCCCGGGACAGGGGGGTAATGAAAAACTGTTTTTT.

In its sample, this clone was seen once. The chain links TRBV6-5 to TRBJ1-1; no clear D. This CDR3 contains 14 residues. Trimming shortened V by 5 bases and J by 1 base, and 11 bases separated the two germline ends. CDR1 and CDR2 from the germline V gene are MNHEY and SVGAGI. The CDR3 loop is CASSLAYTNTEAFF. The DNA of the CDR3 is TGTGCCAGCAGTCTGGCTTATACGAACACTGAAGCTTTCTTT.

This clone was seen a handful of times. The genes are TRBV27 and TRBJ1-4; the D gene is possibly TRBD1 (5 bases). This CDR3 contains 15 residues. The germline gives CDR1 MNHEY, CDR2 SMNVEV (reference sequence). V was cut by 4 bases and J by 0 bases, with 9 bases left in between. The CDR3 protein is CASSSRGATNEKLFF. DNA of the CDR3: TGTGCCAGCAGTTCCCGGGGGGCAACTAATGAAAAACTGTTTTTT.

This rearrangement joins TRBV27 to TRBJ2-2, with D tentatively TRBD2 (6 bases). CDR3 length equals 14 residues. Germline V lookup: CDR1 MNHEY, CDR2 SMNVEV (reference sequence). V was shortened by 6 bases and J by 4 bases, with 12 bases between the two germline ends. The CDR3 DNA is TGTGCCAGCAGCTCAGGGACTTTCACCGGGGAGCTGTTTTTT. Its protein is CASSSGTFTGELFF.

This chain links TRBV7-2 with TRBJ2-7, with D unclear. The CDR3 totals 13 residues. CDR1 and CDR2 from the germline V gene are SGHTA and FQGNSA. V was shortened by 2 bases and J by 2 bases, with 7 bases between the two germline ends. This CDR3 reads CASSLTIAYEQYF. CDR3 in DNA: TGTGCCAGCAGCTTAACAATTGCCTACGAGCAGTACTTC. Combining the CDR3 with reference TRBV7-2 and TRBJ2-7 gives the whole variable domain GAGVSQSPSNKVTEKGKDVELRCDPISGHTALYWYRQSLGQGLEFLIYFQGNSAPDKSGLPSDRFSAERTGGSVSTLTIQRTQQEDSAVYLCASSLTIAYEQYFGPGTRLTVT.

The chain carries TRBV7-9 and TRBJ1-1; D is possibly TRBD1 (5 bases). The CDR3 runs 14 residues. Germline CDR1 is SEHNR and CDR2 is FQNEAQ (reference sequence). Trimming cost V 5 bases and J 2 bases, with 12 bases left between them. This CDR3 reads CASSPAGFNTEAFF. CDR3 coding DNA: TGTGCCAGCAGCCCCGCAGGGTTCAACACTGAAGCTTTCTTT.